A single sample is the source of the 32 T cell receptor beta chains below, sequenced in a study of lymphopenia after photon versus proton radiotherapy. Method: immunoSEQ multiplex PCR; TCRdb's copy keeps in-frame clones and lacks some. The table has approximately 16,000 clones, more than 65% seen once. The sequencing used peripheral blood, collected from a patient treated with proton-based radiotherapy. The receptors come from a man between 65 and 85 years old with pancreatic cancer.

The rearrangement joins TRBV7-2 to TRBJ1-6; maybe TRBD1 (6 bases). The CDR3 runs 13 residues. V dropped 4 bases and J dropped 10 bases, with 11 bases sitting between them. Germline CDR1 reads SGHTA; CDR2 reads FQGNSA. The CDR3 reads CASSSRGGSPLHF. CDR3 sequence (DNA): TGTGCCAGCAGCTCCAGGGGCGGCTCACCCCTCCACTTT.

The CDR3 here is CASSLAAGLNQPQHF. The CDR3 DNA reads TGTGCCAGCAGCTTAGCAGCAGGACTCAATCAGCCCCAGCATTTT. The chain carries TRBV7-8 and TRBJ1-5; D not resolved. Trimming stripped 0 bases from V and 3 bases from J, with 9 bases between. The CDR3 covers 15 residues. Germline lookup yields CDR1 SGHVS and CDR2 FQNEAQ.

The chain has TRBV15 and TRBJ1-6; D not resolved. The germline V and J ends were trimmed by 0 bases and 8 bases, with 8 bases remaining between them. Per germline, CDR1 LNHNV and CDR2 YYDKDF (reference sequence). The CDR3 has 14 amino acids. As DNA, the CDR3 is TGTGCCACCAGCAGAGAACGGCCGGATTCACCCCTCCACTTT. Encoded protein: CATSRERPDSPLHF.

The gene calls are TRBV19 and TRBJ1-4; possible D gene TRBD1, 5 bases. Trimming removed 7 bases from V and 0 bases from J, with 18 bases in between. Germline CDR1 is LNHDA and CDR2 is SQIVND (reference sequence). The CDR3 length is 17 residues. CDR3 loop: CASTPGGGRATNEKLFF. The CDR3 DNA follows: TGTGCCAGTACCCCCGGGGGGGGACGGGCAACTAATGAAAAACTGTTTTTT.

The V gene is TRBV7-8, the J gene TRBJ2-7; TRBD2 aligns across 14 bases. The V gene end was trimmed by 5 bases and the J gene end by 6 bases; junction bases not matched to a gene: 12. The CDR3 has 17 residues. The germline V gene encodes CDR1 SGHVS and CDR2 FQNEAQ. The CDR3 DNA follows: TGTGCCAGCAGCCCGGTGACTAGCGGGGGGGCTCTGGGCGAGCAGTACTTC. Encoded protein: CASSPVTSGGALGEQYF.

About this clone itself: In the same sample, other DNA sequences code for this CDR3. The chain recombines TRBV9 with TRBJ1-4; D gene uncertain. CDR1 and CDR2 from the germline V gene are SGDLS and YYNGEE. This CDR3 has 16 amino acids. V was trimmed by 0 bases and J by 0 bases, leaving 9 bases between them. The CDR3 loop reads CASSVGAAATNEKLFF. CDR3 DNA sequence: TGTGCCAGCAGCGTAGGGGCAGCGGCAACTAATGAAAAACTGTTTTTT.

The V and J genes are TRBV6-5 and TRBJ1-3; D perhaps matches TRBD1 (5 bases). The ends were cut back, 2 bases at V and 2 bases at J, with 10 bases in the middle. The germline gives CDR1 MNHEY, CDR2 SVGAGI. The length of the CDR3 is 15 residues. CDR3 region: CASSYGAQPGNTIYF. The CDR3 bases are TGTGCCAGCAGTTACGGGGCCCAACCTGGAAACACCATATATTTT.

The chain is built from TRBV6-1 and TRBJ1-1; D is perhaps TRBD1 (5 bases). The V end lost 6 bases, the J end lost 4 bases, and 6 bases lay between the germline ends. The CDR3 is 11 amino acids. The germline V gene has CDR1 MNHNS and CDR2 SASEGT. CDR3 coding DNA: TGTGCCAGCAGCCAGGGCACTGAAGCTTTCTTT. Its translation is CASSQGTEAFF.

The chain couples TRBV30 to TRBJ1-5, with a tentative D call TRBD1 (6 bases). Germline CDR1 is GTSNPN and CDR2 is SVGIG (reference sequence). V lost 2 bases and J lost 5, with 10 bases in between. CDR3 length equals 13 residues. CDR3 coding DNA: TGTGCCTGGAGTCCAGGGGTAGATCAGCCCCAGCATTTT. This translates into CAWSPGVDQPQHF.

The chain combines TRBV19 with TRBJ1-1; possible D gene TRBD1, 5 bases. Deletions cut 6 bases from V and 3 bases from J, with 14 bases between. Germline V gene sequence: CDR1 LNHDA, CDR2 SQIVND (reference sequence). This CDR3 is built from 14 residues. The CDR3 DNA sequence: TGTGCCAGTAGCCTTTTCCAGGGACACACTGAAGCTTTCTTT. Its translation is CASSLFQGHTEAFF.

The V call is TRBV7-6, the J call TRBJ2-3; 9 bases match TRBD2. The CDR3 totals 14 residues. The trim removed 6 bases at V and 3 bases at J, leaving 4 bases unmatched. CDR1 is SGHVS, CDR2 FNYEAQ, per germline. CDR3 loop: CASRAGLATDTQYF. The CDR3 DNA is TGTGCCAGCAGGGCCGGACTAGCGACAGATACGCAGTATTTT.

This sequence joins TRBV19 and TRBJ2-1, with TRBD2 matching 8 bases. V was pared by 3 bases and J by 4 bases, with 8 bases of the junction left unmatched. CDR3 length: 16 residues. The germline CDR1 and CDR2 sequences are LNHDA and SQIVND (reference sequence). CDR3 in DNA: TGTGCCAGTAGTATGGGCCCGGGACTAGGGTACAATGAGCAGTTCTTC. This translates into CASSMGPGLGYNEQFF.

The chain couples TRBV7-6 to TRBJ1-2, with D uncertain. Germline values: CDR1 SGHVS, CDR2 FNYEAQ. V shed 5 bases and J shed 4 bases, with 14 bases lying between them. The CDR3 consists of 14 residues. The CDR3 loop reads CASSTSEGLYGYTF. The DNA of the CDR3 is TGTGCCAGCAGCACTTCGGAAGGCCTCTATGGCTACACCTTC.

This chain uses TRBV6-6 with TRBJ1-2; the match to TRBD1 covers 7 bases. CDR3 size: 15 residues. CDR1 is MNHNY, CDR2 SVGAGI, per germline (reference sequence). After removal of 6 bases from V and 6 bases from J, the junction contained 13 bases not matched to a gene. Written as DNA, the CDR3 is TGTGCCAGCAGCCCCACAGGGGCCTTTAATAATGGCTACACCTTC. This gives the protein CASSPTGAFNNGYTF.

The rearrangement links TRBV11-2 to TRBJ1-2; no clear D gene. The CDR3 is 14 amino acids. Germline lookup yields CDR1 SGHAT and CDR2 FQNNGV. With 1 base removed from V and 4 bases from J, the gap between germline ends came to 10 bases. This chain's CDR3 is CASSLGVTAYGYTF. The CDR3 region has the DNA TGTGCCAGCAGCTTAGGTGTGACGGCCTATGGCTACACCTTC.

The CDR3 sequence: CASSETRGYNEQFF. CDR3 nucleotide sequence: TGTGCCAGCAGTGAAACCCGGGGGTACAATGAGCAGTTCTTC. The chain has TRBV6-1 and TRBJ2-1; tentative D call: TRBD2 (6 bases). V was trimmed by 2 bases and J by 4 bases, leaving 9 bases between them. CDR1 MNHNS and CDR2 SASEGT come from the germline V gene. This CDR3 has 14 residues.

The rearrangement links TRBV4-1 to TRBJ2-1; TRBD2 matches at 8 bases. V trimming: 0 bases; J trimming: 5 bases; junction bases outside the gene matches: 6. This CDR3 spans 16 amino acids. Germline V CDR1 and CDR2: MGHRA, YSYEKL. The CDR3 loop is CASSQEGIAGNNEQFF. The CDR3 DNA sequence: TGCGCCAGCAGCCAAGAGGGAATAGCGGGGAACAATGAGCAGTTCTTC.

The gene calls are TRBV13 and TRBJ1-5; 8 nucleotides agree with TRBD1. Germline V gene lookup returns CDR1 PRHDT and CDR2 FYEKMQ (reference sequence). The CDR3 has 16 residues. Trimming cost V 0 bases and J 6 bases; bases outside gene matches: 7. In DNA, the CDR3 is TGTGCCAGCAGCTTAGGCGGCAGGGGGCGAAGTCAGCCCCAGCATTTT. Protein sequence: CASSLGGRGRSQPQHF.

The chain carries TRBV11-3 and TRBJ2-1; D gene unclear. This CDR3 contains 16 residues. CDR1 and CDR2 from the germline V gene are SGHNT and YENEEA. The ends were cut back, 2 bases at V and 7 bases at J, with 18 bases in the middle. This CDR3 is CASSLSGSLTVNEQFF. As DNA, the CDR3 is TGTGCCAGCAGCTTATCCGGCTCGTTGACTGTGAATGAGCAGTTCTTC.

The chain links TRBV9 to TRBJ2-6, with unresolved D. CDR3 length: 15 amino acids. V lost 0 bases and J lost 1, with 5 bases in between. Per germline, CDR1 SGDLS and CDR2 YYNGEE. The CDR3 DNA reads TGTGCCAGCAGCGTAGGGTTTTCTGGGGCCAACGTCCTGACTTTC. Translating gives CASSVGFSGANVLTF.

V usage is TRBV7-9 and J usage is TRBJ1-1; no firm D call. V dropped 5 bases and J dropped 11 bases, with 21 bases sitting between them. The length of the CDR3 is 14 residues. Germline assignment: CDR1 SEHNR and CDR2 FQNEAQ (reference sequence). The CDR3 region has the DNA TGTGCCAGCAGCCATCGGCCAAGGGAGGGCTCGGCTTTCTTT. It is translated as CASSHRPREGSAFF.

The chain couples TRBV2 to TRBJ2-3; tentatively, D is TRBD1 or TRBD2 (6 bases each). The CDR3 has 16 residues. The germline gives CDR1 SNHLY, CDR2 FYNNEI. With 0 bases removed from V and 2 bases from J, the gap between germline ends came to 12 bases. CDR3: CASSEASGADTDTQYF. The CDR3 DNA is TGTGCCAGCAGTGAAGCGTCGGGGGCGGACACAGATACGCAGTATTTT.

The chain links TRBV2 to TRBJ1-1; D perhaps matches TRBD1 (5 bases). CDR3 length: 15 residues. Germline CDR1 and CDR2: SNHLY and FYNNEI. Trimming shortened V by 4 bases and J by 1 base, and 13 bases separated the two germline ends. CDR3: CASSVTGVANTEAFF. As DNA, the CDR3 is TGTGCCAGCAGTGTGACGGGGGTTGCGAACACTGAAGCTTTCTTT.

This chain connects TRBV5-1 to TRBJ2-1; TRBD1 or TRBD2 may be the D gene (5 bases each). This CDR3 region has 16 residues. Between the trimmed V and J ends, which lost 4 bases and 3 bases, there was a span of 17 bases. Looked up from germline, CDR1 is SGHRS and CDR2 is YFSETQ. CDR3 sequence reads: CASSASRDRNYNEQFF. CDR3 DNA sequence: TGCGCCAGCAGCGCCTCTCGGGACCGCAACTACAATGAGCAGTTCTTC.

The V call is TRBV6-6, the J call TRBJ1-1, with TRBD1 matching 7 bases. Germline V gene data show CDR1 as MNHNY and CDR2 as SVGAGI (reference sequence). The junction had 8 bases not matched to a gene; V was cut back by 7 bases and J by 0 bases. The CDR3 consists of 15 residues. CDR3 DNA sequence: TGTGCCAGCAAACAGACAGGGCAGATGAACACTGAAGCTTTCTTT. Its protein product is CASKQTGQMNTEAFF.

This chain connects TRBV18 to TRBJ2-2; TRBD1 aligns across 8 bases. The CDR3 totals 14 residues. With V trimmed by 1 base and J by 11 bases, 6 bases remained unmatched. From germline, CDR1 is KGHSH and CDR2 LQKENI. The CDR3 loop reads CASSPRQGAIELFF. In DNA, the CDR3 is TGTGCCAGCTCACCACGGCAGGGGGCTATCGAGCTGTTTTTT. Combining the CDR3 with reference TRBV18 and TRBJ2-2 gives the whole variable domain NAGVMQNPRHLVRRRGQEARLRCSPMKGHSHVYWYRQLPEEGLKFMVYLQKENIIDESGMPKERFSAEFPKEGPSILRIQQVVRGDSAAYFCASSPRQGAIELFFGEGSRLTVL.

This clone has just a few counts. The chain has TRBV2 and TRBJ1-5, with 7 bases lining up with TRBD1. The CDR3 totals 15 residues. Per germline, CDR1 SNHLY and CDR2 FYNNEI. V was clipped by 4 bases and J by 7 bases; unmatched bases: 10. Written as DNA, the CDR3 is TGTGCCAGCAGTGCGGCCAGGGGGGCAATACAGCCCCAGCATTTT. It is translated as CASSAARGAIQPQHF.

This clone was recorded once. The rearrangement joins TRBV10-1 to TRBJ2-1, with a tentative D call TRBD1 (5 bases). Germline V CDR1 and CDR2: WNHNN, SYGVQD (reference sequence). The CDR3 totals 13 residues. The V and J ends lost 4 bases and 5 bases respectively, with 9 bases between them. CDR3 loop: CASSGGLNNEQFF. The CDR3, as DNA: TGCGCCAGCAGTGGGGGCCTAAACAATGAGCAGTTCTTC.

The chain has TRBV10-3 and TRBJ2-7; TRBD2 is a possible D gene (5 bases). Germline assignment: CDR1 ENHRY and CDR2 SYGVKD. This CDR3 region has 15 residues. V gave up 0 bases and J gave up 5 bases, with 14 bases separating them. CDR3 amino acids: CAISESGAGRDEQYF. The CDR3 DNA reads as TGTGCCATCAGTGAGTCCGGTGCGGGTCGAGACGAGCAGTACTTC.

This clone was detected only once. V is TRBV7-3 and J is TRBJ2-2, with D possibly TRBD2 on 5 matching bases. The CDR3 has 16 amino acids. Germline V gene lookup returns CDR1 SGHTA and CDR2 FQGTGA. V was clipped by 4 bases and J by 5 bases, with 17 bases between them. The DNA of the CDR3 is TGTGCCAGCAGCTCTTTAAAGGGAGACGCTACCGGGGAGCTGTTTTTT. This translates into CASSSLKGDATGELFF.

This CDR3 reads CASSATGTRVATQYF. CDR3 DNA: TGTGCCAGCAGTGCAACCGGGACAAGGGTCGCTACGCAGTATTTT. J is TRBJ2-3 and V is TRBV2; D possibly corresponds to TRBD1 (6 bases). Trimming cost V 4 bases and J 8 bases, with 19 bases left between them. Per the germline V gene, CDR1 is SNHLY and CDR2 is FYNNEI. CDR3 length: 15 amino acids.

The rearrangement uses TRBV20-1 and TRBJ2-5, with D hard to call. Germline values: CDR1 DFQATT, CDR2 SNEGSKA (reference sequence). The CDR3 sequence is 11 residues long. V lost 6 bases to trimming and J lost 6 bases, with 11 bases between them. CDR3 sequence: CSASESQTQYF. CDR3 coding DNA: TGCAGTGCGTCAGAAAGCCAGACCCAGTACTTC.